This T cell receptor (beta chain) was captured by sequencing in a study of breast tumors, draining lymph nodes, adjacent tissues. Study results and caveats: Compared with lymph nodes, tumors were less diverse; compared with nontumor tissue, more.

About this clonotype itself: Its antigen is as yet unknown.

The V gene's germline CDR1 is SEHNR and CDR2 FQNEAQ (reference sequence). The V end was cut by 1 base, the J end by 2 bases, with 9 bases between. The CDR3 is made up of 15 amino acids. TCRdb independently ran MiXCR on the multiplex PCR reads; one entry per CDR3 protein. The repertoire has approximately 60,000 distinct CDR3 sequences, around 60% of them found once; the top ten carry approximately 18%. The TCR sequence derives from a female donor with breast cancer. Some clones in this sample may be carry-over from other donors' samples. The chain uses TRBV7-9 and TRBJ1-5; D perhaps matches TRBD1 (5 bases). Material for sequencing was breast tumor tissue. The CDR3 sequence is CASSLGAGGNQPQHF. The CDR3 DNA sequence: TGTGCCAGCAGCTTAGGGGCGGGGGGCAATCAGCCCCAGCATTTT.